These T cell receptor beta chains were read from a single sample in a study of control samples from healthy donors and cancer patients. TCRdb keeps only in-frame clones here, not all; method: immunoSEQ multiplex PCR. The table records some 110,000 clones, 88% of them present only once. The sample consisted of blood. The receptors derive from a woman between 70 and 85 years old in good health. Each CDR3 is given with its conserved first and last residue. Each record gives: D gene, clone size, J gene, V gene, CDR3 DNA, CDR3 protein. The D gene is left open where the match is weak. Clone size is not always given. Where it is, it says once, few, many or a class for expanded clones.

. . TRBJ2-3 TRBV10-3 TGTGCCATCCGACCAGGGGGGGCCAGAGATACGCAGTATTTT CAIRPGGARDTQYF
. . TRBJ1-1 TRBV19 TGTGCCAGTAGTATATCAGGGTGGGACACTGAAGCTTTCTTT CASSISGWDTEAFF
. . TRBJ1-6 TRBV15 TGTGCCACCAGCACCGTCGGGGGTTCACCCCTCCACTTT CATSTVGGSPLHF
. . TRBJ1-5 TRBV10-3 TGTGCCATCAGTGAGTCTTGGCAGACTAATCAGCCCCAGCATTTT CAISESWQTNQPQHF
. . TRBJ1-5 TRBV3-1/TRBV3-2 TGTGCCAGCAGCCAGGTAAATCAGCCCCAGCATTTT CASSQVNQPQHF
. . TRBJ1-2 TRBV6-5 TGTGCCAGCACCCTCAGGCAGATAAACTATGGCTACACCTTC CASTLRQINYGYTF
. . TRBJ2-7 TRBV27 TGTGCCAGCGCGGGAAATTTCGAGCAGTACTTC CASAGNFEQYF
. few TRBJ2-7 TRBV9 TGTGCCAGCAGCGTAGGTTTTGGGGGGAGCTCCTACGAGCAGTACTTC CASSVGFGGSSYEQYF
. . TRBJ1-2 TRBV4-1 TGCGCCAGCAGCCCTGGACAGTTTGAGAACTATGGCTACACCTTC CASSPGQFENYGYTF
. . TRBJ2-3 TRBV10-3 TGTGCCATCAAGTTTAGCGACACAGATACGCAGTATTTT CAIKFSDTDTQYF
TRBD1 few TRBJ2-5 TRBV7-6 TGTGCCAGCAGCCTAGCGCAGGACAGGGGATTTAGGGTGGAGACCCAGTACTTC CASSLAQDRGFRVETQYF
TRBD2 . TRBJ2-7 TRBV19 TGTGCCAGTAGCTGGGGGACAGCGGGGGGCGGTGGCGAGCAGTACTTC CASSWGTAGGGGEQYF
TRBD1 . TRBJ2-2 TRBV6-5 TGTGCCAGCATTCCGACAGGGGGCAGCGCCGGGGAGCTGTTTTTT CASIPTGGSAGELFF
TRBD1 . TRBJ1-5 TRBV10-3 TGTGCCATACGGGACAGGGGCGATCAGCCCCAGCATTTT CAIRDRGDQPQHF
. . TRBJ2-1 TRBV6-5 TGTGCCAGCAGTTACCTCGCGGAGGGGTTGGAGTTCTTC CASSYLAEGLEFF
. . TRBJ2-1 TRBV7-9 TGTGCCAGCAGCCCACTGGGTCGGGCGAGGAATGAGCAGTTCTTC CASSPLGRARNEQFF
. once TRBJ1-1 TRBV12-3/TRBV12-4 TGTGCCAGCAGTCCAGGACCAAACACTGAAGCTTTCTTT CASSPGPNTEAFF
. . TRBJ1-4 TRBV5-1 TGCGCCAGCGCGGACCAATCAACTAATGAAAAACTGTTTTTT CASADQSTNEKLFF
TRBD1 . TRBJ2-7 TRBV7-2 TGTGCCAGCAGCTTAAGTGACAGGGTAGGCGAGCAGTACTTC CASSLSDRVGEQYF
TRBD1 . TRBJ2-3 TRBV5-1 TGCGCCAGCAGCTTCCGGGACAGCCGCACAGATACGCAGTATTTT CASSFRDSRTDTQYF
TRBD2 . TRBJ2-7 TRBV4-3 TGCGCCAGCAGCCAAGCTCTTGCTAGCGGGGGTGCCTACGAGCAGTACTTC CASSQALASGGAYEQYF
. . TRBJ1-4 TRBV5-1 TGCGCCAGCAGCTTTGGAGGGTCTAATGAAAAACTGTTTTTT CASSFGGSNEKLFF
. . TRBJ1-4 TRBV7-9 TGTGCCAGCAGCTTAAGCCCCAGCAGGGCTGAAAAACTGTTTTTT CASSLSPSRAEKLFF
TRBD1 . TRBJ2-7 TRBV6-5 TGTGCCAGCAGTTCCGGGACAGGGTCGGTCTCCTACGAGCAGTACTTC CASSSGTGSVSYEQYF
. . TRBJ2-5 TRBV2 TGTGCCAGCAGTGAAAGGACACCTCAAGAGACCCAGTACTTC CASSERTPQETQYF
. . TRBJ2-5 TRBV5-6 TGTGCCAGCAGCTTTATGTTACTAACCCAAGAGACCCAGTACTTC CASSFMLLTQETQYF
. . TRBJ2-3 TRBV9 TGTGCCAGCAGCTACACCACAGATACGCAGTATTTT CASSYTTDTQYF
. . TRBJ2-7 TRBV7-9 TGTGCCAGCAGCTTAGGGCAAGACTACGAGCAGTACTTC CASSLGQDYEQYF
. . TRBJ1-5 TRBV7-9 TGTGCCAGCAGCTTGGTGGATAATCAGCCCCAGCATTTT CASSLVDNQPQHF
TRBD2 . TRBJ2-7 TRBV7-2 TGTGCCAGCAGCTTATTTAGCGGGGAAATCGAGCAGTACTTC CASSLFSGEIEQYF
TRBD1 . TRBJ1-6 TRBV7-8 TGTGCCAGCAGCCTATCGGGACAGGGTAATTCACCCCTCCACTTT CASSLSGQGNSPLHF
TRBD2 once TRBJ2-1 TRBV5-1 TGCGCCAGCTCGACTAGCGGCGCGAACAATGAGCAGTTCTTC CASSTSGANNEQFF
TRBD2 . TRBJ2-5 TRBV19 TGTGCCAGTAGTATTAATCGCGGACTAGGCGATAGAGAGACCCAGTACTTC CASSINRGLGDRETQYF
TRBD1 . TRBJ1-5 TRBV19 TGTGCCAGTAAGGCCTTAGGACAGGGTATCGATCAGCCCCAGCATTTT CASKALGQGIDQPQHF
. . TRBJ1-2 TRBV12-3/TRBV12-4 TGTGCCAGCAGTTTGGACTTTTCGGGCTACACCTTC CASSLDFSGYTF
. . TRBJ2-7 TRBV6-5 TGTGCCAGCAGTTACTTGGGAACCTACGAGCAGTACTTC CASSYLGTYEQYF
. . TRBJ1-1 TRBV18 TGTGCCAGCTCACCTGCCCTGAACACTGAAGCTTTCTTT CASSPALNTEAFF